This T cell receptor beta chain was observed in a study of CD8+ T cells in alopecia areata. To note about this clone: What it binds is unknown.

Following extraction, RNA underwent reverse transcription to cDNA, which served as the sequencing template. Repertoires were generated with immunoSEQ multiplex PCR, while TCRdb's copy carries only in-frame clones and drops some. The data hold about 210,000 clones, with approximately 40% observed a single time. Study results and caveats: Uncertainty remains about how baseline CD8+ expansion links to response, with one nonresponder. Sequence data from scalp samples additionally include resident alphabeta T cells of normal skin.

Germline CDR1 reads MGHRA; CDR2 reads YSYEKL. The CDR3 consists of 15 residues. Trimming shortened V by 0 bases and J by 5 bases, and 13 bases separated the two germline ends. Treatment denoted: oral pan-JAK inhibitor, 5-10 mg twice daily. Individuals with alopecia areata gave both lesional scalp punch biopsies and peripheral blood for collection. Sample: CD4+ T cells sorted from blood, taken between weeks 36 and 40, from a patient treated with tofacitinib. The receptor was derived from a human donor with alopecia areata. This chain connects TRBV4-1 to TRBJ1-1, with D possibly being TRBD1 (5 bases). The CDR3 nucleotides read TGCGCCAGCAGCCAAGAACAGGCGTTGGGGACTGAAGCTTTCTTT. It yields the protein CASSQEQALGTEAFF.